This entry lists 10 T cell receptor beta chains sequenced from one sample in a study of shared clonotypes between healthy human individuals. Assay used: immunoSEQ multiplex PCR; TCRdb lists only in-frame clones, some missing. The data show about 1,500,000 clones, more than 95% seen once. Source material: naive CD4+ T cells sorted from blood. Noted subset: CD45RA+ positively selected. These receptors all stem from a young man in good health.

V is TRBV10-1 and J is TRBJ2-5; D gene uncertain. Trimming stripped 3 bases from V and 0 bases from J, with 11 bases between. The CDR3 contains 15 residues. Germline assignment: CDR1 WNHNN and CDR2 SYGVQD (reference sequence). The CDR3 spells CASSDMPDNQETQYF. The CDR3 coding sequence is TGCGCCAGCAGTGATATGCCAGACAACCAAGAGACCCAGTACTTC.

The chain combines TRBV18 with TRBJ2-7; TRBD1 aligns across 7 bases. Germline CDR1 KGHSH, CDR2 LQKENI. CDR3 length equals 13 residues. V lost 4 bases and J lost 4; bases outside the gene matches: 4. The CDR3 protein is CASSQGAGYEQYF. In DNA, the CDR3 is TGTGCCAGCTCACAGGGGGCTGGGTACGAGCAGTACTTC.

This clone was seen just once. The chain recombines TRBV18 with TRBJ1-3; perhaps TRBD1 as D (6 bases). Trimming took 3 bases from V and 0 from J, leaving 15 bases between them. CDR3 size: 17 residues. Germline CDR1 KGHSH, CDR2 LQKENI. The CDR3 DNA reads as TGTGCCAGCTCACCGGTCGGGGGCCAAAACTCTGGAAACACCATATATTTT. It translates to CASSPVGGQNSGNTIYF.

The V gene is TRBV28, the J gene TRBJ2-1; TRBD2 matches at 11 bases. J was trimmed by 0 bases and V by 4 bases; bases with no gene match: 23. The CDR3 extends over 23 amino acids. The germline gives CDR1 MDHEN, CDR2 SYDVKM. CDR3 amino acids: CASSSSGLAAYKGERDSYNEQFF. The CDR3 region has the DNA TGTGCCAGCAGTTCGTCGGGACTAGCGGCCTACAAAGGGGAAAGAGACTCCTACAATGAGCAGTTCTTC.

V and J are TRBV2 and TRBJ1-2; D possibly corresponds to TRBD1 (6 bases). Between the trimmed V and J ends, which lost 8 bases and 8 bases, there was a span of 12 bases. CDR1 and CDR2 (germline): SNHLY, FYNNEI. This CDR3 contains 11 residues. The CDR3 loop reads CASGDKYGYTF. The CDR3 nucleotides read TGTGCCAGCGGGGACAAGTACGGCTACACCTTC.

V and J are TRBV6-1 and TRBJ2-2, with D possibly TRBD2 on 6 matching bases. CDR3 length equals 15 residues. The germline V gene encodes CDR1 MNHNS and CDR2 SASEGT. V was pared by 4 bases and J by 6 bases, with 15 bases between. The CDR3 DNA sequence: TGTGCCAGCAGTGCCCGGGACTCCTCTTCCGGGGAGCTGTTTTTT. Translating gives CASSARDSSSGELFF.

This clone was found once. V gene TRBV7-9 combines with J gene TRBJ2-2, with 9 positions matching TRBD2. Germline values: CDR1 SEHNR, CDR2 FQNEAQ (reference sequence). This CDR3 has 17 residues. J gave up 4 bases and V 1 base, and 7 bases lay outside the gene matches. CDR3 bases: TGTGCCAGCAGCTTAGGGGCGGGAGGGATCGGCACCGGGGAGCTGTTTTTT. Translation: CASSLGAGGIGTGELFF.

J is TRBJ2-5 and V is TRBV19; D may be TRBD1 or TRBD2 (5 bases each). V shed 7 bases and J shed 6 bases, with 18 bases lying between them. This CDR3 contains 14 residues. Germline V gene data show CDR1 as LNHDA and CDR2 as SQIVND (reference sequence). The CDR3 is CASTSGTIGKTQYF. Written as DNA, the CDR3 is TGTGCCAGTACCTCCGGGACGATCGGAAAGACCCAGTACTTC.

The genes are TRBV18 and TRBJ2-2; D may be TRBD2 (5 bases). The ends were cut back, 4 bases at V and 3 bases at J, with 12 bases in the middle. This CDR3 contains 15 residues. The germline V gene encodes CDR1 KGHSH and CDR2 LQKENI. CDR3 sequence reads: CASSRNPGDTGELFF. The CDR3, as DNA: TGTGCCAGCTCACGGAACCCCGGGGACACCGGGGAGCTGTTTTTT.

In regard to this clone: Distinct nucleotide sequences in the sample also encode this CDR3. The genes are TRBV28 and TRBJ1-1; possibly TRBD1 for D (6 bases). The ends were cut back, 3 bases at V and 5 bases at J, with 7 bases in the middle. This CDR3 is built from 12 residues. The germline CDR1 and CDR2 sequences are MDHEN and SYDVKM. The CDR3 sequence: CASSFRGTEAFF. CDR3 sequence (DNA): TGTGCCAGCAGTTTCAGGGGAACTGAAGCTTTCTTT.